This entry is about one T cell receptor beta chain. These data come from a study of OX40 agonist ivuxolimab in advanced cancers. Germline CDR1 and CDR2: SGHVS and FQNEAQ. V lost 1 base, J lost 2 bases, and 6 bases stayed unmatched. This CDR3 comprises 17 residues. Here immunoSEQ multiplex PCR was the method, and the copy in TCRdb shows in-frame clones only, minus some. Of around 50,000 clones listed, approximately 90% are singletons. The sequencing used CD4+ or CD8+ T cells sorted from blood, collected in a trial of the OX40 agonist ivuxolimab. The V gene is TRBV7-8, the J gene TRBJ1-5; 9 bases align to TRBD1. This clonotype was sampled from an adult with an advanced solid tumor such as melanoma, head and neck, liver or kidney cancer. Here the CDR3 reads CASSLGYRGPGNQPQHF. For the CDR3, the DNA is TGTGCCAGCAGCTTAGGCTACAGGGGGCCTGGCAATCAGCCCCAGCATTTT.